The table lists the clone carrying this T cell receptor beta chain with many counts. Its specificity is not known. V was clipped by 1 base and J by 0 bases, with 7 bases between them. Germline-derived CDR1 and CDR2 are SEHNR and FQNEAQ (reference sequence). The CDR3 has 15 residues. The entry originates in a study of metastatic and nonmetastatic thyroid tumors. For the study at large: Thyroid patients, malignant and benign, had repertoires compared across blood and tumor or nodule tissue. General study points: When malignant thyroid tumors were compared with benign nodules, TCR beta diversity was reportedly significantly higher in the malignant tumors. This held in both blood and tumor samples.

How the authors handled the data: The distant-metastasis classifier for papillary thyroid cancer was built from CDR3 differences across clinicopathological groups. TCRdb re-processed the PCR reads through MiXCR. TCRdb's processing, not the authors', yielded these V and J calls. The sample holds more than 90,000 clones, about 13% seen once. No treatment had been given to any patient before thyroid surgery. V gene TRBV7-9 combines with J gene TRBJ2-1; D might be TRBD1 (6 bases). The origin of this receptor is a female donor with papillary thyroid cancer or a benign thyroid nodule (not recorded which). Some clones in this sample may be carry-over from other donors' samples. The source material was blood. Here the CDR3 reads CASSLGTVSYNEQFF. The CDR3 bases are TGTGCCAGCAGCTTAGGGACAGTCTCCTACAATGAGCAGTTCTTC.